These 7 T cell receptor beta chains came from one sample sequenced in a study of CD8+ T cells in alopecia areata. The sequencing template was cDNA reverse transcribed from extracted RNA. The assay was immunoSEQ multiplex PCR, and TCRdb's table has in-frame clones only and misses some. The table shows 150,000 to 200,000 clones, with 50% to 75% occurring only once. The source material was CD4+ T cells sorted from blood, sampled at week 0. The receptor set was obtained from a human donor with alopecia areata.

V is TRBV7-9 and J is TRBJ1-1; D unresolved. The CDR3 loop spans 15 amino acids. Germline lookup yields CDR1 SEHNR and CDR2 FQNEAQ (reference sequence). The V gene lost 6 bases and the J gene lost 0 bases, with 14 bases spanning the gap. The CDR3 spells CASSKTMIMNTEAFF. DNA of the CDR3: TGTGCCAGCAGTAAAACGATGATTATGAACACTGAAGCTTTCTTT.

CDR3 nucleotide sequence: TGTGCCAGCAAGCAGGCCTCATCCTACGAGCAGTACTTC. Translating gives CASKQASSYEQYF. J is TRBJ2-7 and V is TRBV7-2; D not certain. Germline values: CDR1 SGHTA, CDR2 FQGNSA. CDR3 size: 13 residues. Trimming took 7 bases from V and 1 from J, leaving 11 bases between them.

V is TRBV7-9 and J is TRBJ1-1; 7 bases map to TRBD1. This CDR3 has 14 residues. J was trimmed by 3 bases and V by 0 bases; bases with no gene match: 1. CDR1 and CDR2 from the germline V gene are SEHNR and FQNEAQ (reference sequence). The CDR3, as DNA: TGTGCCAGCAGCTTAGCGACAGGGTACACTGAAGCTTTCTTT. It is translated as CASSLATGYTEAFF.

The J gene is TRBJ1-2, the V gene TRBV18; tentative D call: TRBD1 (6 bases). The germline CDR1 and CDR2 sequences are KGHSH and LQKENI. With 3 bases removed from V and 3 bases from J, the gap between germline ends came to 14 bases. CDR3 size: 15 residues. The CDR3 region is CASSPTGKKDYGYTF. DNA of the CDR3: TGTGCCAGCTCACCCACAGGGAAAAAGGACTATGGCTACACCTTC.

The chain combines TRBV5-6 with TRBJ2-3; D unclear. CDR3 length: 16 amino acids. Trimming stripped 4 bases from V and 4 bases from J, with 19 bases between. Germline V gene data show CDR1 as SGHDT and CDR2 as YYEEEE. CDR3 sequence: CASSRSWTDGADTQYF. CDR3 sequence (DNA): TGTGCCAGCAGCCGATCGTGGACGGATGGGGCAGATACGCAGTATTTT.

The chain recombines TRBV25-1 with TRBJ1-2; TRBD1 matches at 8 bases. After removal of 8 bases from V and 3 bases from J, the junction contained 5 bases not matched to a gene. Germline V gene sequence: CDR1 MGHDK, CDR2 SYGVNS. The CDR3 extends over 13 amino acids. CDR3 residues: CASGAGGHYGYTF. In DNA, the CDR3 is TGTGCCAGCGGGGCAGGGGGCCACTATGGCTACACCTTC.

The CDR3 DNA sequence: TGCAGCGTTGAAAAGTGGGTATCTGGAAACACCATATATTTT. This translates into CSVEKWVSGNTIYF. The genes are TRBV29-1 and TRBJ1-3; D remains unclear. Trimming removed 2 bases at V and 1 base at J, with 9 bases between. Germline CDR1 reads SQVTM; CDR2 reads ANQGSEA. CDR3 length: 14 amino acids.